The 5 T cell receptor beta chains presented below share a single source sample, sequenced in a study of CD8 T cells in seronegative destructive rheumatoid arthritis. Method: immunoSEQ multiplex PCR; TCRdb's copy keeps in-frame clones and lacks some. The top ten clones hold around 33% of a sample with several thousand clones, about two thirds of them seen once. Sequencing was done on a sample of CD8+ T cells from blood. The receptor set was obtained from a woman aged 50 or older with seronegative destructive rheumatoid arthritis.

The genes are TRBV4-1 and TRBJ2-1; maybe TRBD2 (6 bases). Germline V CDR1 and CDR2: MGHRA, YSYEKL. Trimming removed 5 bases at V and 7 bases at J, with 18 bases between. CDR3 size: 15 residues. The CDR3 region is CASSTIAAPGNEQFF. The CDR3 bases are TGCGCCAGCAGCACGATAGCGGCCCCGGGGAATGAGCAGTTCTTC.

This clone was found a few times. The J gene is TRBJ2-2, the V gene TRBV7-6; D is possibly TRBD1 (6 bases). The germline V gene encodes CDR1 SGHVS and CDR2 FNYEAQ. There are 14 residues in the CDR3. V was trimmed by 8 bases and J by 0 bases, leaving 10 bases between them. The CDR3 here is CASQDRANTGELFF. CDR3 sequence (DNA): TGTGCCAGCCAGGACAGAGCGAACACCGGGGAGCTGTTTTTT.

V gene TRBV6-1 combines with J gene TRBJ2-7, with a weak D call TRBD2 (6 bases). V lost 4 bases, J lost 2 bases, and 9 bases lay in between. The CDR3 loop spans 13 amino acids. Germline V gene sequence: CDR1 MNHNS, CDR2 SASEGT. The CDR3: CASSGRAAYEQYF. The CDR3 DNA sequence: TGTGCCAGCAGTGGGAGGGCGGCCTACGAGCAGTACTTC.

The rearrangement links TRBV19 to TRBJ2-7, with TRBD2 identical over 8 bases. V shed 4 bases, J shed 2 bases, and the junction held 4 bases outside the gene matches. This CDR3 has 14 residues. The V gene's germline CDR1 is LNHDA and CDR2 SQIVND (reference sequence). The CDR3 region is CASSTGLGAYEQYF. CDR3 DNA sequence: TGTGCCAGTAGTACGGGACTAGGGGCCTACGAGCAGTACTTC.

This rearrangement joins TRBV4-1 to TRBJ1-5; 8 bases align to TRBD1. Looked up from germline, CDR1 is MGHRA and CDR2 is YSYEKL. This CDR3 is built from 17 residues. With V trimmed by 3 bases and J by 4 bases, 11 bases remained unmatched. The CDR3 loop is CASSQDPGQASNQPQHF. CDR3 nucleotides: TGCGCCAGCAGCCAGGATCCGGGACAGGCCTCAAATCAGCCCCAGCATTTT.